This T cell receptor (beta chain) is drawn from a study of cytomegalovirus exposure and HLA in healthy donors (dated by TCRdb to the late 2010s). Background on the whole study: An earlier analysis of 587 of the donors reported 276 Gb of sequence data and about 120 million unique TCR beta sequences obtained from approximately 180 million T cells. About 300 gigabases of sequencing data and roughly 80 million unique TCR sequences made up an early release that covered several hundred HLA-typed donors. Among the roughly 400 genotyped donors, about 85% belonged to the genetic ancestry cluster associated with self-reported Caucasian donors. The aim of the study was to test whether cataloging public T cell receptors could identify signatures of past pathogen exposure. The study profiled the T cell repertoires of about 720 subjects by immunosequencing and related them to cytomegalovirus serostatus. Along with the approximately 700-subject first cohort, a separate validation cohort of about 110 different subjects was used. The study combined high-throughput TCR immunosequencing, statistical association of individual TCRs with disease status, and machine learning to predict cytomegalovirus infection status. In a later analysis, previously published TCR beta repertoires from 550 to 750 donors were re-analyzed and high-resolution HLA genotyping was added so that TCR occurrence patterns could be studied. The later analysis used no new phenotypic data to find candidate immune exposures, relying instead on TCR beta sequences and their occurrence across donors. An earlier analysis of approximately 640 of the donors applied high-throughput TCR beta sequencing to assess whether each TCR beta V gene segment acted as functional or pseudogenic. Donor age, sex, ethnicity and CMV serostatus were compiled together with the repertoire data. A later genetic analysis used genome-wide SNP genotypes for about 65% of the 666 donors, treating that subset as a discovery cohort. All discovery cohort repertoires had been generated on a single sequencing platform. HLA typing included class I and class II loci at four-digit resolution. Typing coverage differed by locus: A, B, C, DRB1 and DQB1 were typed in about 620-630 donors, DQA1 in roughly 510, DPA1 in 600 to 610, and DPB1 in around 440. About five DR-DQ haplotypes were treated as single units for association and clustering because of strong linkage in the cohort. Across some 400 genotyped donors of the cohort, an average of about 250,000 unique TCR beta nucleotide sequences per donor were sequenced, and approximately 17% of those sequences were non-productive. On the study overall, not on this receptor specifically: In vitro tests confirmed that a few of the cytomegalovirus-associated TCR beta chains recognize cytomegalovirus antigens. A total of about 150 TCR beta chains were listed by the study as associated with cytomegalovirus. Most TCR sequences were observed very rarely across donors, whereas some public TCRs were present in many individuals. Most CMV-associated TCR beta chains appeared to be HLA-restricted in a later analysis, and the HLA associations seemed to be driven largely by CMV exposure. Linkage disequilibrium might explain the correlated functional status among segregating V segments, but an unknown experimental factor could not be ruled out. Some IMGT-functional V segments, including TRBV6-2 and TRBV6-3, could not be distinguished by the 87-base-pair reads and were therefore excluded. In a later analysis, HLA-associated TCR beta chains showed more clonal expansion and lower generation probabilities than non-associated chains that were equally common. In a later analysis, the rate of TCR association differed among HLA loci, with DRB1 alleles having the most associated TCRs and HLA-C alleles having the fewest. According to the authors, the approach could potentially be generalized to other disease states and immunological phenotypes. According to a later analysis, parvovirus B19, influenza, CMV and Epstein-Barr virus appeared linked to several top co-occurrence clusters. Because HLA typing was unavailable for some donors at each locus, only the typed subset was used in association tests. Assigning TCR associations to individual alleles was difficult when HLA alleles, especially DR and DQ, strongly co-occurred. Cytomegalovirus status was reported to be diagnosed by the classifier with high specificity and sensitivity in both the original and validation cohorts. A later analysis associated about 16,000 TCR beta sequences with specific HLA alleles at a false discovery rate of 0.05. This cohort had only TCR beta chains sequenced, and the lack of alpha or paired-chain data limited which features could be detected. Because counts were too low, about 15 rarely observed V segments, including chromosome 9 orphons, were left out of the earlier analysis of about 620 of the donors. Compared with the approximately 710-donor mean, donors in an Asian-associated ancestry cluster had fewer N-insertions in productive TCRs, according to a later genetic analysis. For the cohort, immune exposure information was limited to CMV serostatus. In a later genetic analysis, a missense DCLRE1C variant was associated with V-gene and J-gene trimming of TCR beta chains, and the association was replicated in an independent cohort. The presence/absence analyses assumed that sequencing depth was roughly uniform across donors, and that assumption may not be true. A further reported finding was that TCR beta sequences accurately predicted the HLA-A and HLA-B alleles for most subjects in the first cohort. Broadly in line with IMGT annotations, most TCR beta V segments showed up in productive rearrangements about 87% or about 30% of the time in an earlier analysis of several hundred of the donors. A cluster of highly shared sequence variants was judged likely to represent a technical artifact of the sequencing pipeline.

This clone was seen a few times. The antigen it binds to is not known. There are no base qualities to consult, and no much larger clone falls within one base. The cohort consisted of approximately 690 healthy bone marrow donors. At the time of sampling, all cohort members were nominally healthy, though unrecorded immune exposures were likely present. The donor tested CMV seropositive, placing the donor among the approximately 290 seropositive members of the cohort. A peripheral blood sample was provided by each donor, and peripheral blood mononuclear cells were used for TCR beta sequencing. The Qiagen DNeasy Blood Extraction Kit was used to extract genomic DNA from the blood cell samples. Cut back by 2 bases and 9 bases, the V and J ends lie 12 bases apart. The germline V gene yields SGHTS for CDR1 and YDEGEE for CDR2. From cysteine to phenylalanine, the CDR3 is 14 amino acids long. Only CDR3 DNA is held: 42 bases, read in frame from base 1.

Library prep was done by the immunoSEQ multiplex PCR assay. The multiplex PCR relied on a mix of 60 forward primers for TCR Vbeta segments and 13 reverse primers for TCR Jbeta segments. A multiplex PCR assay on genomic DNA amplified the CDR3 region of rearranged TCR beta genes. The Illumina HiSeq System was used to sequence the amplified TCR beta libraries as 87-base-pair reads. The original pipeline was this. Across the roughly 640 repertoires, a later analysis counted roughly 84 million unique TCR beta chains, around 10 million of which were shared by at least two donors. Raw reads were error-corrected and collapsed into unique sequences with a nearest-neighbor algorithm that merged closely related sequences to remove PCR and sequencing errors. V, D and J gene segments were assigned by aligning CDR3 sequences to IMGT reference sequences. For a sequence to be retained, a match of at least six nucleotides was required to both a V gene segment and a J gene segment. A rearrangement was called productive if the CDR3 had no stop codons and remained in frame with V and J, and every other rearrangement was called non-productive. Following IMGT convention, CDR3 was defined as the stretch from the second conserved V-encoded cysteine to the conserved J-encoded phenylalanine. The earlier analysis of approximately 500 of the donors excluded sequences that lacked an unambiguous match to a single V gene segment. An earlier analysis of about 590 of the donors classified V segments as functional when productive rearrangements were above 56.7% and as segregating when the standard deviation between donors was above 5%. A statistical classification framework was developed to diagnose cytomegalovirus status using the catalog of TCR beta chain sequences. In a later analysis, TCR nucleotide sequences were compared against IMGT/GENE-DB human TR gene sequences so that V and J genes could be assigned. Using the TCRdist pipeline, a later analysis assigned CDR3 sequences along with most-parsimonious VDJ recombination scenarios. A later analysis defined each TCR beta chain by its CDR3 amino acid sequence plus V-gene family, and excluded reads lacking a unique V-gene family. To address suspected cross-contamination and a sequencing artifact, a later analysis removed several hundred highly shared, low-generation-probability nucleotide sequences. In a later analysis, a clonal expansion index for each public chain was calculated from normalized within-repertoire ranks of inferred template counts. In a later analysis, generation probabilities were computed with a VDJ recombination model fitted to out-of-frame rearrangements, and the resulting probabilities were checked against IGoR. In a later analysis, hypergeometric tests were used to score TCR-TCR, TCR-HLA and TCR-CMV co-occurrence, with a repertoire-size bias correction applied to TCR pairs. To estimate false discovery rates, a later analysis permuted the HLA or CMV assignments 20 times. In a later analysis, co-occurring TCRs were grouped with DBSCAN, and TCRdist sequence similarity was added when clustering was performed within HLA-allele-positive subsets. Repertoires with fewer than 30,000 or more than 120,000 public chains were left out of co-occurrence clustering, as were a handful of repertoires with anomalous nucleotide sharing. The table comes from immuneACCESS by way of TCRdb, which keeps in-frame sequences with V and J called. Part of the clones is missing from these tables; in studies checked, under half for an unresolved V gene and the rest for unknown reasons. V and J calls and clone size are as listed in that table; D and trimming were resolved from the DNA. The sample has 90,000 to 120,000 clones on record, 75% to 85% of them singletons. 3% to 4.5% of the sample is in the top ten clones.

This receptor was identified in a woman between 50 and 59 years old in good health and CMV-seropositive. The sequence is built from TRBV5-8 and TRBJ1-6; perhaps TRBD1 is the D gene, with 5 bases matching. What was sequenced was PBMCs. At the DNA level, the sequence is TGTGCCAGCAGCTTTCCGGACATACTTTCACCCCTCCACTTT. It specifies CASSFPDILSPLHF.